Below are 28 T cell receptor beta chains sequenced from a single sample in a study of CD8 T cells in ankylosing spondylitis. Overall study findings and caveats: For ankylosing spondylitis blood, a TCR beta motif of 7 or 8 highly homologous variants appeared characteristic.

TCRdb itself ran the 5' RACE reads through MiXCR, one entry per CDR3 protein. This table holds approximately 550,000 distinct CDR3 sequences, roughly 13% found once. No antigen has been identified for these receptors. The sample consisted of blood, either unsorted or a sorted T cell fraction (not recorded which). Receptor source: a male donor with ankylosing spondylitis.

The chain links TRBV2 to TRBJ2-3; 9 bases line up with TRBD2. CDR1 and CDR2 from the germline V gene are SNHLY and FYNNEI. The CDR3 covers 13 residues. With 7 bases clipped from V and 4 bases from J, the junction kept 3 bases outside the gene matches. The CDR3 nucleotides are TGTGCCAGCACTCAGCGGGGGGCAGATACGCAGTATTTT. Protein sequence: CASTQRGADTQYF.

This clonotype turned up a few times. The rearrangement joins TRBV29-1 to TRBJ2-3, with D possibly matching TRBD2 (5 bases). CDR1 and CDR2 (germline): SQVTM, ANQGSEA. The CDR3 contains 13 residues. V was pared by 6 bases and J by 1 base, with 11 bases between. CDR3 nucleotide sequence: TGCAGCGTCGCCTGGGGAGGCACAGATACGCAGTATTTT. Its protein is CSVAWGGTDTQYF.

The V call is TRBV11-1, the J call TRBJ2-7; 7 positions match TRBD1. J was trimmed by 4 bases and V by 3 bases; bases with no gene match: 18. The germline V gene encodes CDR1 SGHAT and CDR2 FQDESV (reference sequence). The CDR3 runs 18 residues. CDR3 in DNA: TGTGCCAGCAGCTTTGACAGGGATGATCCTAGGGGCCAATACGAGCAGTACGTC. It yields the protein CASSFDRDDPRGQYEQYV.

The V gene is TRBV20-1, the J gene TRBJ2-7; TRBD2 matches at 9 bases. The CDR3 sequence is 16 residues long. Trimming removed 0 bases from V and 5 bases from J; junction bases left unmatched: 11. CDR1 DFQATT and CDR2 SNEGSKA come from the germline V gene (reference sequence). CDR3 nucleotides: TGCAGTGCTAGAGAGGGGACGTTGACTAGCGGCCACGAGCAGTACTTC. Amino acids: CSAREGTLTSGHEQYF.

In nucleotides, the CDR3 is TGTGCCAGCAAACGGGCCGATTCACCCCTCCACTTT. It yields the protein CASKRADSPLHF. V is TRBV3-1 and J is TRBJ1-6; D gene unclear. This CDR3 has 12 residues. V lost 7 bases to trimming and J lost 8 bases, with 9 bases between them. Germline CDR1 and CDR2: LGHDT and YNNKEL (reference sequence). Full variable domain (rest looked up from reference TRBV3-1 and TRBJ1-6): DTAVSQTPKYLVTQMGNDKSIKCEQNLGHDTMYWYKQDSKKFLKIMFSYNNKELIINETVPNRFSPKSPDKAHLNLHINSLELGDSAVYFCASKRADSPLHFGNGTRLTVT.

This clonotype has more than one count but fewer than ten. V gene TRBV12-3 or TRBV12-4 combines with J gene TRBJ1-4; D is uncertain. The CDR3 has 14 amino acids. The ends were cut back, 0 bases at V and 7 bases at J, with 9 bases in the middle. In DNA form, the CDR3 reads TGTGCCAGCAGTTTAGCGTCGGACGGTGAAAAACTGTTTTTT. Protein: CASSLASDGEKLFF.

V and J are TRBV7-2 and TRBJ2-5; no reliable D call. This CDR3 is built from 12 residues. Germline-derived CDR1 and CDR2 are SGHTA and FQGNSA. V was pared by 5 bases and J by 5 bases, with 9 bases between. The CDR3 DNA reads as TGTGCCAGCAGCCGACAAGGGGAGACCCAGTACTTC. This gives the protein CASSRQGETQYF.

This clonotype has ten or more counts. The chain couples TRBV14 to TRBJ2-5; no firm D call. The germline V gene encodes CDR1 SGHDN and CDR2 FVKESK. V lost 6 bases, J lost 4 bases, and 12 bases lay in between. This CDR3 has 13 residues. CDR3 region: CASSQDLGETQYF. The CDR3 nucleotides read TGTGCCAGCAGTCAGGACCTGGGAGAGACCCAGTACTTC.

A word on this clonotype: At one end the junction does not follow the germline gene, possibly because of a read error. The CDR3 loop reads CSAPQDSLGETLYF. CDR3 DNA sequence: TGCAGTGCTCCCCAGGACAGCTTGGGAGAGACCCTGTACTTC. The chain carries TRBV20-1 and TRBJ2-5; tentative D call: TRBD1 (6 bases). The V gene's germline CDR1 is DFQATT and CDR2 SNEGSKA (reference sequence). This CDR3 is 14 amino acids long.

The rearrangement links TRBV20-1 to TRBJ2-1; D not resolved. V was shortened by 7 bases and J by 7 bases, with 17 bases between the two germline ends. CDR3 length: 13 amino acids. Germline loops: CDR1 DFQATT, CDR2 SNEGSKA (reference sequence). The CDR3: CSVNRAPRNEQFF. As DNA, the CDR3 is TGCAGTGTTAATAGGGCCCCTAGGAATGAGCAGTTCTTC.

This clonotype was observed at least ten times. The chain links TRBV12-3 or TRBV12-4 to TRBJ1-1; maybe TRBD1 (5 bases). This CDR3 is built from 14 residues. Trimming took 6 bases from V and 4 from J, leaving 15 bases between them. As DNA, the CDR3 is TGTGCCAGCAGACGGGACCCCCGGGCCACTGAAGCTTTCTTT. Its protein is CASRRDPRATEAFF.

The rearrangement uses TRBV27 and TRBJ2-1; 13 nucleotides match TRBD2. This CDR3 is 17 amino acids long. Trimming cost V 1 base and J 9 bases; bases outside gene matches: 9. Germline V CDR1 and CDR2: MNHEY, SMNVEV (reference sequence). The DNA of the CDR3 is TGTGCCAGCAGTTTATTAATGGATCGACTAGCGGGAGGTGAGCAGTTCTTC. Amino acid sequence: CASSLLMDRLAGGEQFF.

This clonotype was seen a few times. V gene TRBV10-3 combines with J gene TRBJ1-2, with a weak D call TRBD1 (6 bases). Germline CDR1 reads ENHRY; CDR2 reads SYGVKD. There are 14 residues in the CDR3. V lost 4 bases, J lost 3 bases, and 12 bases lay in between. The CDR3 reads CAISGGHVDYGYTF. In nucleotides, the CDR3 is TGTGCCATCAGTGGGGGACATGTCGACTATGGCTACACCTTC.

This clonotype was seen only a few times. The chain carries TRBV2 and TRBJ2-6; a possible D gene is TRBD2 (5 bases). Germline V CDR1 and CDR2: SNHLY, FYNNEI. V gave up 4 bases and J gave up 3 bases, with 10 bases separating them. The length of the CDR3 is 15 residues. Here the CDR3 DNA reads TGTGCCAGCAGTGGAGACGAGGGTGGGGCCAACGTCCTGACTTTC. Its protein is CASSGDEGGANVLTF.

This clonotype was recorded many times. This chain uses TRBV20-1 with TRBJ2-1; TRBD2 aligns across 7 bases. The ends lost 1 base at V and 3 bases at J; junction bases unmatched: 6. This CDR3 has 15 amino acids. CDR1 is DFQATT and CDR2 is SNEGSKA in the germline V gene (reference sequence). Here the CDR3 reads CSARARDYLYNEQFF. The CDR3, as DNA: TGCAGTGCTAGAGCCCGGGACTACCTCTACAATGAGCAGTTCTTC.

Only a few counts were recorded for this clonotype. The CDR3 bases are TGTGCCAGCAGCGTAGGTCTCCAGGGCCACGAGCAGTACGTC. It specifies CASSVGLQGHEQYV. The V call is TRBV9, the J call TRBJ2-7; D perhaps matches TRBD1 (5 bases). The CDR3 is made up of 14 amino acids. CDR1 and CDR2 (germline): SGDLS, YYNGEE. Trimming stripped 0 bases from V and 5 bases from J, with 12 bases between.

There are a few counts of this clonotype. The V and J genes are TRBV9 and TRBJ2-2; D gene unclear. Germline V lookup: CDR1 SGDLS, CDR2 YYNGEE. The CDR3 covers 14 residues. V lost 2 bases to trimming and J lost 1 base, with 6 bases between them. Here the CDR3 reads CASSVGKNTGELFF. The CDR3 nucleotides read TGTGCCAGCAGCGTGGGAAAGAACACCGGGGAGCTGTTTTTT.

The gene calls are TRBV7-9 and TRBJ2-5; possibly TRBD1 for D (5 bases). CDR1 and CDR2 from the germline V gene are SEHNR and FQNEAQ (reference sequence). Between the trimmed V and J ends, which lost 3 bases and 5 bases, there was a span of 16 bases. The CDR3 is made up of 15 amino acids. The CDR3 is CASSLTTETSETQYF. CDR3 DNA sequence: TGTGCCAGCAGCTTGACGACAGAGACCAGTGAGACCCAGTACTTC.

V is TRBV6-2 or TRBV6-3 and J is TRBJ2-5, with 7 bases lining up with TRBD1. The V gene's germline CDR1 is MNHEY and CDR2 SVGEGT. Trimming removed 7 bases from V and 7 bases from J; junction bases left unmatched: 6. The CDR3 covers 12 residues. In DNA, the CDR3 is TGTGCCAGCAAAGGGGGCGAAGGGACCCAGTACTTC. It encodes CASKGGEGTQYF.

This clonotype came up many times. This rearrangement joins TRBV20-1 to TRBJ2-1; the D is unclear. This CDR3 region has 13 residues. With 7 bases removed from V and 4 bases from J, the gap between germline ends came to 14 bases. The germline V gene encodes CDR1 DFQATT and CDR2 SNEGSKA (reference sequence). Here the CDR3 reads CSVASEAYNEQFF. The DNA of the CDR3 is TGCAGTGTCGCCTCGGAAGCTTACAATGAGCAGTTCTTC.

This chain joins TRBV5-4 and TRBJ2-5, with D hard to call. The germline CDR1 and CDR2 sequences are SGHNT and YYREEE (reference sequence). This CDR3 region has 13 residues. Trimming shortened V by 5 bases and J by 2 bases, and 10 bases separated the two germline ends. CDR3 loop: CASSVGGQETQYF. DNA for the CDR3: TGTGCCAGCAGTGTGGGTGGACAAGAGACCCAGTACTTC.

This clonotype was recorded at least ten times. The chain uses TRBV5-6 and TRBJ2-2, with D unclear. V was trimmed by 2 bases and J by 8 bases, leaving 7 bases between them. CDR3 size: 12 residues. Germline V CDR1 and CDR2: SGHDT, YYEEEE. CDR3 in amino acids: CASSFYRGELFF. The CDR3 region has the DNA TGTGCCAGCAGCTTTTATCGGGGGGAGCTGTTTTTT.

This clonotype was detected ten times or more. The chain joins TRBV20-1 to TRBJ1-6; 7 bases align to TRBD1. This CDR3 region has 14 residues. The trim removed 7 bases at V and 5 bases at J, leaving 8 bases unmatched. CDR1 DFQATT and CDR2 SNEGSKA come from the germline V gene (reference sequence). CDR3 nucleotides: TGCAGTGGCGCCCGGGACAGAGATAATTCACCCCTCCACTTT. This sequence encodes CSGARDRDNSPLHF.

The rearrangement uses TRBV24-1 and TRBJ2-1; D gene uncertain. Germline assignment: CDR1 KGHDR and CDR2 SFDVKD. Between the trimmed V and J ends, which lost 2 bases and 5 bases, there was a span of 6 bases. The CDR3 runs to 13 residues. CDR3 DNA sequence: TGTGCCACCAGTGATTGGGCCCACAATGAGCAGTTCTTC. This gives the protein CATSDWAHNEQFF.

There are many counts of this clonotype. At one end the junction does not follow the germline gene, possibly because of a read error. The chain uses TRBV12-3 or TRBV12-4 and TRBJ1-4; D is undetermined. CDR3 size: 16 residues. The CDR3 loop reads CACSPPRGATNEKLFF. The CDR3 nucleotides are TGTGCCTGCAGCCCTCCCCGCGGCGCAACTAATGAAAAACTGTTTTTT.

This clonotype has just a few counts. The genes are TRBV5-5 and TRBJ2-7, with D possibly being TRBD1 (6 bases). V was pared by 4 bases and J by 6 bases, with 8 bases between. CDR1 and CDR2 (germline): SGHKS, YYEKEE (reference sequence). This CDR3 spans 11 amino acids. CDR3 DNA: TGTGCCAGCAGCGTCAGGGGCGAGCAGTACTTC. This gives the protein CASSVRGEQYF.

This clonotype has more than one count but fewer than ten. The chain carries TRBV7-2 and TRBJ2-5, with D perhaps TRBD1 (5 bases). Trimming left V 1 base short and J 5 bases short, with 20 bases between. The CDR3 length is 17 residues. Germline CDR1 reads SGHTA; CDR2 reads FQGNSA. CDR3 bases: TGTGCCAGCAGCTTAGTAGGACAAGGAGTGTGGTCTGAGACCCAGTACTTC. Encoded protein: CASSLVGQGVWSETQYF.

The rearrangement links TRBV11-2 to TRBJ2-1, with 12 bases identical to TRBD1. Germline loops: CDR1 SGHAT, CDR2 FQNNGV. The CDR3 extends over 16 amino acids. Trimming cost V 5 bases and J 10 bases; bases outside gene matches: 12. The CDR3 sequence: CASSTAGTGGEGEQFF. The CDR3 DNA follows: TGTGCCAGCAGCACGGCCGGGACAGGGGGCGAAGGGGAGCAGTTCTTC.